Below, 14 T cell receptor beta chains from the same sample are listed, as sequenced in a study of shared clonotypes between healthy human individuals. Measured with immunoSEQ multiplex PCR; TCRdb has only the in-frame clones, and not every one. The sample shows about 2.3 million clones, 90% to 95% of them seen only once. The sequencing input was naive CD4+ T cells from PBMCs. The subset is: CD45RA+ positively selected. These receptors were collected from a man aged 18-30 years in good health. Some clones in this sample may be carry-over from other donors' samples.

Comment on this clone: This CDR3 is also generated by other DNA sequences in the sample. V usage is TRBV7-9 and J usage is TRBJ1-2, with 7 bases lining up with TRBD1. Unmatched junction bases numbered 3, after V lost 1 base and J lost 4 bases. Germline CDR1 is SEHNR and CDR2 is FQNEAQ (reference sequence). The CDR3 is 14 residues long. The CDR3 coding sequence is TGTGCCAGCAGCTTAGGCCCAGGGGGCTATGGCTACACCTTC. Its translation: CASSLGPGGYGYTF. Full variable domain (outside the CDR3, taken from reference TRBV7-9 and TRBJ1-2): DTGVSQNPRHKITKRGQNVTFRCDPISEHNRLYWYRQTLGQGPEFLTYFQNEAQLEKSRLLSDRFSAERPKGSFSTLEIQRTEQGDSAMYLCASSLGPGGYGYTFGSGTRLTVV.

The chain is built from TRBV29-1 and TRBJ2-1, with D uncertain. The CDR3 contains 13 residues. Germline V CDR1 and CDR2: SQVTM, ANQGSEA. V gave up 5 bases and J gave up 7 bases, with 15 bases separating them. CDR3 sequence: CSVRTRRLNEQFF. The CDR3, as DNA: TGCAGCGTTAGAACGAGGCGGTTGAATGAGCAGTTCTTC.

The gene calls are TRBV30 and TRBJ1-3; possible D gene TRBD1, 5 bases. The CDR3 length is 14 residues. The germline V and J ends were trimmed by 8 bases and 8 bases, with 22 bases remaining between them. The germline CDR1 and CDR2 sequences are GTSNPN and SVGIG (reference sequence). The CDR3 region is CAGRPGLGGDTIYF. CDR3 DNA: TGTGCCGGCCGTCCGGGACTGGGGGGGGACACCATATATTTT.

The CDR3 sequence is CASSQPGGLGGYTF. The CDR3 nucleotides are TGTGCCAGCAGCCAGCCTGGGGGACTTGGTGGCTACACCTTC. This rearrangement joins TRBV4-2 to TRBJ1-2, with D possibly being TRBD1 (5 bases). Germline CDR1 is LGHNA and CDR2 is YNFKEQ. The CDR3 loop spans 14 amino acids. Trimming shortened V by 3 bases and J by 7 bases, and 15 bases separated the two germline ends.

CDR3 in amino acids: CAWNLRGRTEAFF. CDR3 in DNA: TGTGCCTGGAATCTCAGAGGGAGGACTGAAGCTTTCTTT. The V and J genes are TRBV30 and TRBJ1-1, with no clear D. The germline gives CDR1 GTSNPN, CDR2 SVGIG (reference sequence). With 4 bases removed from V and 5 bases from J, the gap between germline ends came to 14 bases. The CDR3 length is 13 residues.

The chain employs TRBV28 and TRBJ2-7, with 7 bases fitting TRBD1. V gave up 2 bases and J gave up 4 bases; unmatched junction bases: 2. This CDR3 is 13 amino acids long. Germline CDR1 MDHEN, CDR2 SYDVKM. CDR3 DNA: TGTGCCAGCAGTTTACTGGACAGGTACGAGCAGTACTTC. Its protein is CASSLLDRYEQYF.

The chain's CDR3 is CASSKQGNTGELFF. The CDR3 bases are TGTGCCAGCAGCAAACAGGGAAACACCGGGGAGCTGTTTTTT. The rearrangement links TRBV7-7 to TRBJ2-2; the D gene is possibly TRBD1 (6 bases). CDR1 and CDR2 (germline): SSHAT, FNYEAQ (reference sequence). The CDR3 is 14 amino acids. The ends were cut back, 5 bases at V and 2 bases at J, with 9 bases in the middle.

V and J are TRBV5-6 and TRBJ1-2, with 8 nucleotides matching TRBD1. V lost 1 base and J lost 4; bases outside the gene matches: 6. Germline values: CDR1 SGHDT, CDR2 YYEEEE. The CDR3 loop spans 15 amino acids. This CDR3 is CASSLPAGGIYGYTF. CDR3 coding DNA: TGTGCCAGCAGCTTGCCCGCAGGGGGCATCTATGGCTACACCTTC.

As concerns this clone: Additional DNA sequences in this sample encode the identical CDR3. The rearrangement joins TRBV6-5 to TRBJ1-2; TRBD1 agrees at 7 bases. Trimming removed 6 bases from V and 5 bases from J; junction bases left unmatched: 6. The CDR3 spans 13 residues. Germline V gene sequence: CDR1 MNHEY, CDR2 SVGAGI. The CDR3 DNA reads as TGTGCCAGCAGCCCCCGACAGGGTTATGGCTACACCTTC. Translating it yields CASSPRQGYGYTF.

This clone was recorded only once. The chain has TRBV28 and TRBJ2-7, with unresolved D. This CDR3 has 14 residues. V shed 2 bases and J shed 5 bases, with 13 bases lying between them. Germline CDR1 MDHEN, CDR2 SYDVKM. The CDR3 sequence: CASSLAPAWNEQYF. The CDR3 DNA reads TGTGCCAGCAGTTTAGCCCCCGCTTGGAACGAGCAGTACTTC. The full variable domain, with the rest looked up from reference TRBV28 and TRBJ2-7, is DVKVTQSSRYLVKRTGEKVFLECVQDMDHENMFWYRQDPGLGLRLIYFSYDVKMKEKGDIPEGYSVSREKKERFSLILESASTNQTSMYLCASSLAPAWNEQYFGPGTRLTVT.

About this clone itself: The sample has other DNA sequences that encode this CDR3 too. This chain connects TRBV5-1 to TRBJ2-3; 14 positions match TRBD2. The CDR3 is 17 amino acids. Germline-derived CDR1 and CDR2 are SGHRS and YFSETQ. With V trimmed by 2 bases and J by 3 bases, 5 bases remained unmatched. CDR3 region: CASSLGLAGGFTDTQYF. The CDR3 DNA reads as TGCGCCAGCAGCTTAGGACTAGCGGGAGGATTTACAGATACGCAGTATTTT.

This chain connects TRBV2 to TRBJ2-5; D is uncertain. CDR3 size: 12 residues. CDR1 and CDR2 from the germline V gene are SNHLY and FYNNEI. V dropped 7 bases and J dropped 2 bases, with 8 bases sitting between them. The CDR3 DNA follows: TGTGCCAGCACCTGGGAACAAGAGACCCAGTACTTC. It specifies CASTWEQETQYF.

As for this clone: Other DNA sequences of this sample code for an identical CDR3. CDR3 amino acids: CASSLSGARGYTF. The CDR3 nucleotides are TGTGCCAGCAGTTTATCTGGGGCGCGAGGCTACACCTTC. The rearrangement joins TRBV28 to TRBJ1-2; D is possibly TRBD1 (5 bases). The germline V gene encodes CDR1 MDHEN and CDR2 SYDVKM. Trimming removed 1 base at V and 8 bases at J, with 11 bases between. This CDR3 is built from 13 residues.

In this sample, this clone turned up once. The V call is TRBV18, the J call TRBJ1-1; no reliable D call. The V and J ends lost 6 bases and 5 bases respectively, with 28 bases between them. The length of the CDR3 is 18 residues. Germline CDR1 reads KGHSH; CDR2 reads LQKENI. Here the CDR3 reads CASSNRRGNVGSDTEAFF. CDR3 DNA sequence: TGTGCCAGCTCTAACCGGAGAGGGAATGTGGGGTCGGATACTGAAGCTTTCTTT. Based on the CDR3 plus reference TRBV18 and TRBJ1-1, the full variable domain is NAGVMQNPRHLVRRRGQEARLRCSPMKGHSHVYWYRQLPEEGLKFMVYLQKENIIDESGMPKERFSAEFPKEGPSILRIQQVVRGDSAAYFCASSNRRGNVGSDTEAFFGQGTRLTVV.